These 30 T cell receptor beta chains share one sample of origin, sequenced in a study of blood T cell repertoires in COVID-19. Here immunoSEQ multiplex PCR was the method, and the copy in TCRdb shows in-frame clones only, minus some. The table shows about 200,000 clones, with roughly 90% occurring only once. The sample consisted of PBMCs or T cells enriched from blood (not recorded which). These receptors were collected from a woman aged 18 to 35 who had recovered from COVID-19.

The chain employs TRBV14 and TRBJ1-1; D ambiguous. The CDR3 loop spans 14 amino acids. V lost 4 bases, J lost 3 bases, and 12 bases lay in between. The germline V gene has CDR1 SGHDN and CDR2 FVKESK. CDR3 loop: CASSRKSVHTEAFF. CDR3 sequence (DNA): TGTGCCAGCAGCCGCAAATCGGTACACACTGAAGCTTTCTTT.

J is TRBJ2-6 and V is TRBV5-1; 7 bases are a match to TRBD1. This CDR3 comprises 20 residues. Germline lookup yields CDR1 SGHRS and CDR2 YFSETQ. V dropped 3 bases and J dropped 0; count of bases not matched to a gene: 15. The CDR3 region has the DNA TGCGCCAGCAGCTCATTGCCTCATCTCAGGGGGTACTCTGGGGCCAACGTCCTGACTTTC. This gives the protein CASSSLPHLRGYSGANVLTF.

This chain uses TRBV2 with TRBJ1-5; TRBD1 agrees at 9 bases. Germline lookup yields CDR1 SNHLY and CDR2 FYNNEI. The CDR3 extends over 15 amino acids. The trim removed 7 bases at V and 2 bases at J, leaving 6 bases unmatched. CDR3 sequence reads: CASTDWTGGNQPQHF. The CDR3 coding sequence is TGTGCCAGCACGGATTGGACAGGGGGCAATCAGCCCCAGCATTTT.

V gene TRBV28 combines with J gene TRBJ1-4; 8 bases match TRBD1. Germline V gene lookup returns CDR1 MDHEN and CDR2 SYDVKM. The CDR3 runs to 14 residues. The CDR3 is CATISGGAGEKLFF. The CDR3 region has the DNA TGTGCAACGATTTCAGGGGGCGCGGGAGAAAAACTGTTTTTT.

The rearrangement uses TRBV5-4 and TRBJ1-3; D uncertain. V lost 4 bases and J lost 2, with 13 bases in between. The CDR3 runs 15 residues. In germline, CDR1 is SGHNT, CDR2 YYREEE (reference sequence). The CDR3 here is CASSNPSRAGNTIYF. The CDR3 bases are TGTGCCAGCAGCAACCCATCGAGGGCTGGAAACACCATATATTTT.

J is TRBJ1-2 and V is TRBV4-1; no reliable D call. The CDR3 consists of 15 residues. Trimming cost V 3 bases and J 7 bases, with 18 bases left between them. CDR1 MGHRA and CDR2 YSYEKL come from the germline V gene. The CDR3 nucleotides are TGCGCCAGCAGCCATGGGCGAGGGAATCCCGGTGGCTACACCTTC. Its protein is CASSHGRGNPGGYTF.

The CDR3 DNA follows: TGTGCCAGCAGCTTCTATCCGAGCGGGGGGGCAGAGACCCAGTACTTC. Its translation is CASSFYPSGGAETQYF. V and J are TRBV7-2 and TRBJ2-5, with 10 bases that match TRBD2. The CDR3 covers 16 residues. After removal of 3 bases from V and 4 bases from J, the junction contained 8 bases not matched to a gene. The germline gives CDR1 SGHTA, CDR2 FQGNSA.

This clone was counted a few times. The CDR3 loop reads CASSLGQGEFNEQFF. The CDR3 bases are TGCGCCAGCAGCCTGGGACAGGGGGAGTTCAATGAGCAGTTCTTC. The J gene is TRBJ2-1, the V gene TRBV5-1, with 11 bases aligning to TRBD1. Trimming took 4 bases from V and 6 from J; bases not matched to a gene: 6. CDR3 length: 15 amino acids. The germline V gene has CDR1 SGHRS and CDR2 YFSETQ. The variable domain in full, completed from reference TRBV5-1 and TRBJ2-1, reads KAGVTQTPRYLIKTRGQQVTLSCSPISGHRSVSWYQQTPGQGLQFLFEYFSETQRNKGNFPGRFSGRQFSNSRSEMNVSTLELGDSALYLCASSLGQGEFNEQFFGPGTRLTVL.

This chain connects TRBV28 to TRBJ2-7; 8 nucleotides agree with TRBD2. The CDR3 contains 12 residues. The V gene end was trimmed by 5 bases and the J gene end by 4 bases; junction bases not matched to a gene: 1. Germline V CDR1 and CDR2: MDHEN, SYDVKM. The CDR3 DNA sequence: TGTGCCAGCAGTCGGGGGGGATACGAGCAGTACTTC. It encodes CASSRGGYEQYF.

This chain joins TRBV27 and TRBJ1-1, with D possibly matching TRBD1 (5 bases). Germline-derived CDR1 and CDR2 are MNHEY and SMNVEV (reference sequence). CDR3 length: 16 amino acids. V was trimmed by 2 bases and J by 0 bases, leaving 13 bases between them. CDR3: CASSLGPGRMNTEAFF. Here the CDR3 DNA reads TGTGCCAGCAGTTTAGGGCCAGGGAGGATGAACACTGAAGCTTTCTTT.

This rearrangement joins TRBV6-5 to TRBJ1-1; TRBD1 matches 12 bases. This CDR3 comprises 15 residues. V lost 8 bases, J lost 7 bases, and 11 bases stayed unmatched. Germline V lookup: CDR1 MNHEY, CDR2 SVGAGI. The CDR3 DNA reads as TGTGCCAGCTTTCAAGCCGGGACAGGGGGCAATGAAGCTTTCTTT. Translation: CASFQAGTGGNEAFF.

This rearrangement joins TRBV7-9 to TRBJ2-2; D is uncertain. This CDR3 region has 17 residues. Per germline, CDR1 SEHNR and CDR2 FQNEAQ (reference sequence). The V end was cut by 5 bases, the J end by 0 bases, with 16 bases between. The CDR3 DNA is TGTGCCAGCAGCCGCCTCCCGACTCTATCGAACACCGGGGAGCTGTTTTTT. Its translation: CASSRLPTLSNTGELFF.

V usage is TRBV6-5 and J usage is TRBJ2-7; TRBD2 matches at 10 bases. This CDR3 region has 14 residues. Germline lookup yields CDR1 MNHEY and CDR2 SVGAGI. V trimming: 6 bases; J trimming: 2 bases; junction bases outside the gene matches: 4. CDR3 residues: CASRLAGVAYEQYF. The CDR3, as DNA: TGTGCCAGCAGGCTAGCGGGGGTTGCCTACGAGCAGTACTTC.

The genes are TRBV3-1 (or the pseudogene TRBV3-2) and TRBJ1-2, with 8 bases lining up with TRBD1. This CDR3 has 14 amino acids. Trimming removed 6 bases from V and 8 bases from J; junction bases left unmatched: 11. Per the germline V gene, CDR1 is LGHDT and CDR2 is YNNKEL (reference sequence). CDR3 bases: TGTGCCAGCAGGCCCAGGGACAGGCAAGGGGGCTACACCTTC. This translates into CASRPRDRQGGYTF.

CDR3 DNA sequence: TGTGCCTGGAGCGCCCGCATCGGACAGGCGAACTATGGCTACACCTTC. Translating it yields CAWSARIGQANYGYTF. V gene TRBV30 combines with J gene TRBJ1-2; the match to TRBD1 covers 7 bases. Germline CDR1 GTSNPN, CDR2 SVGIG (reference sequence). The CDR3 consists of 16 residues. After removal of 3 bases from V and 2 bases from J, the junction contained 12 bases not matched to a gene.

The rearrangement joins TRBV6-1 to TRBJ2-2, with D unclear. CDR1 MNHNS and CDR2 SASEGT come from the germline V gene. The CDR3 contains 15 residues. With 0 bases removed from V and 3 bases from J, the gap between germline ends came to 8 bases. The CDR3 loop reads CASSEAGVDTGELFF. The CDR3 region has the DNA TGTGCCAGCAGTGAAGCAGGAGTGGACACCGGGGAGCTGTTTTTT.

The chain carries TRBV7-8 and TRBJ2-4; TRBD1 aligns across 9 bases. The CDR3 is made up of 14 amino acids. With 4 bases clipped from V and 6 bases from J, the junction kept 4 bases outside the gene matches. The germline CDR1 and CDR2 sequences are SGHVS and FQNEAQ. Here the CDR3 DNA reads TGTGCCAGCAGCTGGACAGGGGAGGGAAACATTCAGTACTTC. It is translated as CASSWTGEGNIQYF.

This clone has only a few counts. The CDR3 bases are TGTGCCAGCAATCGACCTAGCGGGGGGGTGTCGAGTTCGAACACCGGGGAGCTGTTTTTT. Its protein product is CASNRPSGGVSSSNTGELFF. V usage is TRBV6-6 and J usage is TRBJ2-2, with 12 bases that match TRBD2. Germline assignment: CDR1 MNHNY and CDR2 SVGAGI (reference sequence). The CDR3 runs to 20 residues. V lost 7 bases, J lost 0 bases, and 15 bases stayed unmatched.

The J gene is TRBJ1-2, the V gene TRBV6-1; possible D gene TRBD1, 6 bases. V lost 0 bases and J lost 3, with 11 bases in between. This CDR3 is 15 amino acids long. Germline lookup yields CDR1 MNHNS and CDR2 SASEGT. The CDR3 bases are TGTGCCAGCAGTGAAGCAACAGCAGGGGACTATGGCTACACCTTC. It yields the protein CASSEATAGDYGYTF.

The chain joins TRBV28 to TRBJ1-5; 8 bases fit TRBD1. The CDR3 length is 16 residues. The J segment lost 4 bases and the V segment lost 6 bases, leaving 11 bases of the junction unmatched. Germline V lookup: CDR1 MDHEN, CDR2 SYDVKM. As DNA, the CDR3 is TGTGCCAGCAGACAATTCCGGGACAGGAGAAATCAGCCCCAGCATTTT. This translates into CASRQFRDRRNQPQHF.

The rearrangement links TRBV6-8 to TRBJ1-3; maybe TRBD1 (6 bases). The CDR3 covers 17 residues. The germline gives CDR1 MNHGY, CDR2 SAAAGT. The ends were cut back, 4 bases at V and 1 base at J, with 17 bases in the middle. This CDR3 is CASSLRSRRGSGNTIYF. The CDR3 nucleotides are TGTGCCAGCAGTTTAAGGAGTCGTAGGGGGTCTGGAAACACCATATATTTT.

As DNA, the CDR3 is TGCGCCAGCAGCCAGGGACTTAGCCCAGCATCCTATGGCTACACCTTC. It yields the protein CASSQGLSPASYGYTF. The rearrangement joins TRBV5-1 to TRBJ1-2, with a tentative D call TRBD1 (5 bases). The germline gives CDR1 SGHRS, CDR2 YFSETQ. There are 16 residues in the CDR3. V lost 4 bases and J 4 bases, leaving 20 bases between the germline ends.

The genes are TRBV5-6 and TRBJ2-7; D gene unclear. V lost 0 bases and J lost 11, with 18 bases in between. The CDR3 is 14 residues long. Germline CDR1 is SGHDT and CDR2 is YYEEEE. The chain's CDR3 is CASSLVQAHRVEYF. In nucleotides, the CDR3 is TGTGCCAGCAGCTTGGTGCAAGCTCATCGAGTGGAGTACTTC.

This clone was observed a few times. The V and J genes are TRBV21-1 and TRBJ2-2; the table calls TRBD1, which could not be checked here. TRBV21-1 is reported as a pseudogene. There are 17 residues in the CDR3. CDR3 coding DNA: TGTGCCAGCAGCAAAATTCGTACAGGGGTGAGCACCGGGGAGCTGTTTTTT. Translated, it gives CASSKIRTGVSTGELFF.

This chain uses TRBV5-1 with TRBJ2-1, with a possible D match to TRBD2 (6 bases). The CDR3 runs 14 residues. V was trimmed by 4 bases and J by 3 bases, leaving 11 bases between them. Germline V gives CDR1 SGHRS, CDR2 YFSETQ. The CDR3 DNA follows: TGCGCCAGCAGCAGGGGACTGGACTACAATGAGCAGTTCTTC. Protein: CASSRGLDYNEQFF.

The gene calls are TRBV5-3 and TRBJ1-6; unclear D gene. TRBV5-3 is an ORF for which the function is uncertain. Trimming removed 7 bases at V and 10 bases at J, with 15 bases between. The CDR3 length is 13 residues. CDR3 bases: TGTGCCAGATTCGCCCAAGGGAGCTCACCCCTCCACTTT. Translation: CARFAQGSSPLHF.

This clone was counted once. This chain uses TRBV2 with TRBJ1-5, with 7 bases matching TRBD1. V lost 6 bases, J lost 4 bases, and 9 bases stayed unmatched. Germline CDR1 SNHLY, CDR2 FYNNEI. The CDR3 has 15 amino acids. The CDR3 DNA reads TGTGCCAGCAGCCCAACGGGACAGAATAATCAGCCCCAGCATTTT. This translates into CASSPTGQNNQPQHF.

The chain uses TRBV19 and TRBJ2-5, with 16 bases aligning to TRBD2. V gave up 6 bases and J gave up 4 bases; unmatched junction bases: 14. Germline lookup yields CDR1 LNHDA and CDR2 SQIVND (reference sequence). The CDR3 is made up of 19 amino acids. CDR3: CASSEVGLAGGPLSETQYF. The CDR3 DNA reads TGTGCCAGTAGCGAGGTGGGACTAGCGGGGGGGCCCTTATCAGAGACCCAGTACTTC.

The chain joins TRBV10-3 to TRBJ1-1; unclear D gene. The CDR3 runs 13 residues. Trimming removed 6 bases from V and 3 bases from J, with 11 bases in between. Germline CDR1 reads ENHRY; CDR2 reads SYGVKD. Here the CDR3 DNA reads TGTGCCATCAGGGAGGACTCGTACACTGAAGCTTTCTTT. It yields the protein CAIREDSYTEAFF.

The V call is TRBV27, the J call TRBJ1-2, with 10 bases matching TRBD1. The junction had 3 bases not matched to a gene; V was cut back by 6 bases and J by 5 bases. The CDR3 sequence is 13 residues long. Germline CDR1 reads MNHEY; CDR2 reads SMNVEV (reference sequence). The CDR3 loop reads CASSWGQGYGYTF. CDR3 sequence (DNA): TGTGCCAGCAGCTGGGGACAGGGGTATGGCTACACCTTC.